This T cell receptor (beta chain) stems from a study of cytomegalovirus exposure and HLA in healthy donors. Trimming removed 4 bases from V and 4 bases from J; junction bases left unmatched: 3. Per germline, CDR1 SEHNR and CDR2 FQNEAQ (reference sequence). The CDR3 spans 14 residues. Vbeta (60) and Jbeta (13) primers were used in the PCR. Generated by immunoSEQ multiplex PCR, the TCRdb table keeps only in-frame clones and is missing some. In the table there are approximately 150,000 clones, about 77% of which are singletons. The chain recombines TRBV7-9 with TRBJ1-4, with 7 bases that match TRBD1. The clonotype comes from a woman aged 40-49 years in good health and CMV-seropositive. The sequenced sample was PBMCs. The CDR3 region has the DNA TGTGCCAGCAGCTGGGACAGCTATAATGAAAAACTGTTTTTT. Amino acids: CASSWDSYNEKLFF.